The sample holds one count of the clone carrying this T cell receptor (beta chain). The sample belongs to a study of cytomegalovirus exposure and HLA in healthy donors. The primer mix had 60 Vbeta and 13 Jbeta primers. Method: immunoSEQ multiplex PCR; TCRdb's copy keeps in-frame clones and lacks some. This sample yields some 200,000 clones, of which 65% to 85% are seen a single time; 2.9% belongs to the top ten. Trimming removed 6 bases at V and 5 bases at J, with 10 bases between. The CDR3 extends over 12 amino acids. CDR1 is SNHLY, CDR2 FYNNEI, per germline. Input material: PBMCs. The source is a female donor in good health and CMV-seronegative. This chain joins TRBV2 and TRBJ1-2; D is ambiguous. The CDR3 coding sequence is TGTGCCAGCAGATACGGAGGTTATGGCTACACCTTC. Amino acid sequence: CASRYGGYGYTF.